Listed here is a single TCR beta chain. As processed by the authors: Researchers report that nucleated cell counts were estimated from reference gene primer amplification. Profiling relied on immunoSEQ multiplex PCR, and the TCRdb table lists in-frame clones only, not all of them. V, J and clone size were drawn from that table, and D and trimming were deduced from the DNA. The top ten hold roughly 3.6% of the sample, which has 200,000 to 300,000 clones, 75% to 90% seen once. The data stem from a study of blood T cell repertoires in COVID-19. For the study at large: Nucleic acid was either cDNA or gDNA, and it came from T cells, B-cell-depleted T cells, or PBMCs.

This CDR3 spans 14 amino acids. The V end was cut by 8 bases, the J end by 0 bases, with 13 bases between. The V gene's germline CDR1 is MDHEN and CDR2 SYDVKM. The sequence derives from a middle-aged woman with acute or convalescent COVID-19. The gene calls are TRBV28 and TRBJ1-1; no firm D call. The sample consisted of peripheral blood. The CDR3 DNA reads as TGTGCCAGCCTAACCCCCCTCCTGAACACTGAAGCTTTCTTT. It codes for CASLTPLLNTEAFF.